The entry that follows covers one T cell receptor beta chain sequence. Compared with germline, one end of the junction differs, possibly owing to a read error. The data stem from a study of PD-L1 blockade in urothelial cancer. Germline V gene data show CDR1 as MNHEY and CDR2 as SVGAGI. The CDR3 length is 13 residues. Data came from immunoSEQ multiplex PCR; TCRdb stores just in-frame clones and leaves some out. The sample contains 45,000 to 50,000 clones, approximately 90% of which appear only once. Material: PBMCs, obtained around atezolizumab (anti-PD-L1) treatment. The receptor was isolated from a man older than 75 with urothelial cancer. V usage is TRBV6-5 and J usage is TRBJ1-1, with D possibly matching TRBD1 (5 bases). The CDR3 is CASSYGTETVPTF. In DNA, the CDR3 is TGTGCCAGCAGTTATGGGACTGAGACGGTTCCGACCTTT.